These 3 T cell receptor beta chains were all obtained from the same sample, sequenced in a study of T-cell reconstitution after alpha-beta-depleted transplantation in children. TCRbeta library construction was performed incorporating unique molecular identifiers. TCRdb re-called the PCR reads through MiXCR, storing one row per CDR3 protein. Of about 340,000 distinct CDR3 sequences detected, approximately 10% appear once; the ten largest clones hold 2% to 3%. Sequencing used PBMCs from the stem cell graft donor, obtained from the stem cell graft. These receptors originate from a human donor who donated a stem cell graft to a child with acute lymphoblastic leukemia.

This clonotype showed up just a few times. The chain uses TRBV4-3 and TRBJ2-7; tentative D call: TRBD2 (6 bases). Per germline, CDR1 LGHNA and CDR2 YSLEER. V was clipped by 0 bases and J by 4 bases, with 13 bases between them. This CDR3 has 15 residues. CDR3 nucleotide sequence: TGCGCCAGCAGCCAAGAATGGGGGGTAGCGTACGAGCAGTACTTC. It yields the protein CASSQEWGVAYEQYF.

This clonotype was detected only a few times. This chain connects TRBV6-1 to TRBJ2-7; a possible D gene is TRBD1 (6 bases). Germline assignment: CDR1 MNHNS and CDR2 SASEGT. The germline V and J ends were trimmed by 5 bases and 2 bases, with 16 bases remaining between them. The CDR3 sequence is 15 residues long. The CDR3: CASSPPGQGPYEQYF. CDR3 sequence (DNA): TGTGCCAGCAGTCCGCCGGGGCAGGGGCCCTACGAGCAGTACTTC.

This clonotype was detected only a few times. The CDR3 DNA reads TGCGCCAGCAGCTTGGGGGACAGGCTTGGGTCTGGGGCCAACGTCCTGACTTTC. Translated, it gives CASSLGDRLGSGANVLTF. J is TRBJ2-6 and V is TRBV5-1, with 8 bases lining up with TRBD1. Unmatched junction bases numbered 6, after V lost 0 bases and J lost 1 base. This CDR3 is built from 18 residues. The germline V gene has CDR1 SGHRS and CDR2 YFSETQ.